The 27 T cell receptor beta chains given below trace back to one sample, sequenced in a study of OX40 agonist ivuxolimab in advanced cancers. TCRdb's copy holds only in-frame clones and misses some; the assay was immunoSEQ multiplex PCR. The sample lists about 40,000 clones; 70% to 90% were seen once. The starting material was CD4+ or CD8+ T cells sorted from blood, obtained in a trial of the OX40 agonist ivuxolimab. These receptors were taken from an adult with an advanced solid tumor such as melanoma, head and neck, liver or kidney cancer.

V gene TRBV30 combines with J gene TRBJ2-7; D unclear. V lost 1 base and J 4 bases, leaving 5 bases between the germline ends. Per the germline V gene, CDR1 is GTSNPN and CDR2 is SVGIG (reference sequence). The CDR3 is 11 amino acids. The CDR3 reads CAWSASYEQYF. DNA for the CDR3: TGTGCCTGGAGTGCAAGTTACGAGCAGTACTTC.

A few counts support this clone. The chain links TRBV4-1 to TRBJ2-7, with TRBD1 matching 9 bases. The CDR3 totals 15 residues. Germline CDR1 reads MGHRA; CDR2 reads YSYEKL. V dropped 3 bases and J dropped 4; count of bases not matched to a gene: 7. The CDR3 reads CASSQNPGQGYEQYF. Written as DNA, the CDR3 is TGCGCCAGCAGCCAGAATCCGGGACAGGGATACGAGCAGTACTTC.

The chain carries TRBV10-3 and TRBJ2-3; D gene uncertain. Germline lookup yields CDR1 ENHRY and CDR2 SYGVKD. The germline V and J ends were trimmed by 5 bases and 0 bases, with 12 bases remaining between them. This CDR3 region has 15 residues. The CDR3 sequence is CAISPTPSSTDTQYF. CDR3 DNA sequence: TGTGCCATCAGTCCGACTCCTTCTAGCACAGATACGCAGTATTTT.

The chain joins TRBV9 to TRBJ1-1; D unresolved. V lost 0 bases and J lost 1, with 7 bases in between. This CDR3 has 14 amino acids. From germline, CDR1 is SGDLS and CDR2 YYNGEE. The CDR3 protein is CASSVGPANTEAFF. The CDR3 bases are TGTGCCAGCAGCGTAGGCCCAGCGAACACTGAAGCTTTCTTT.

The V call is TRBV6-5, the J call TRBJ2-1, with a possible D match to TRBD2 (5 bases). The V gene lost 2 bases and the J gene lost 1 base, with 9 bases spanning the gap. The CDR3 has 15 amino acids. The V gene's germline CDR1 is MNHEY and CDR2 SVGAGI. CDR3 residues: CASSYDSGSYNEQFF. The CDR3 nucleotides read TGTGCCAGCAGTTACGACTCGGGGTCCTACAATGAGCAGTTCTTC.

V gene TRBV2 combines with J gene TRBJ2-1, with TRBD2 as a possible D gene (7 bases). CDR3 length equals 18 residues. Trimming took 0 bases from V and 3 from J, leaving 18 bases between them. Germline V gene sequence: CDR1 SNHLY, CDR2 FYNNEI. CDR3 sequence: CASSEAPFWEGGYNEQFF. CDR3 sequence (DNA): TGTGCCAGCAGTGAAGCCCCCTTTTGGGAGGGGGGCTACAATGAGCAGTTCTTC. Supplemented by reference TRBV2 and TRBJ2-1, the full variable domain reads EPEVTQTPSHQVTQMGQEVILRCVPISNHLYFYWYRQILGQKVEFLVSFYNNEISEKSEIFDDQFSVERPDGSNFTLKIRSTKLEDSAMYFCASSEAPFWEGGYNEQFFGPGTRLTVL.

The CDR3 spells CASSLPVGDSAYEQYF. DNA of the CDR3: TGTGCCAGCAGCTTACCGGTTGGGGATAGCGCCTACGAGCAGTACTTC. V gene TRBV7-2 combines with J gene TRBJ2-7; D may be TRBD2 (5 bases). The CDR3 runs 16 residues. CDR1 is SGHTA and CDR2 is FQGNSA in the germline V gene. V lost 2 bases and J 2 bases, leaving 16 bases between the germline ends.

This sequence joins TRBV9 and TRBJ1-4; a weak D match, TRBD1 (5 bases). CDR1 is SGDLS and CDR2 is YYNGEE in the germline V gene. The germline V and J ends were trimmed by 3 bases and 7 bases, with 10 bases remaining between them. The CDR3 runs 13 residues. The DNA for the CDR3 is TGTGCCAGCAGCGGAGACAGTGGTGAAAAACTGTTTTTT. Amino acids: CASSGDSGEKLFF.

The rearrangement uses TRBV7-6 and TRBJ1-2, with D uncertain. CDR3 length: 12 amino acids. Germline-derived CDR1 and CDR2 are SGHVS and FNYEAQ. V dropped 4 bases and J dropped 7 bases, with 10 bases sitting between them. CDR3 nucleotide sequence: TGTGCCAGCAGCTCCCCAATGAGTGGCTACACCTTC. This translates into CASSSPMSGYTF.

This rearrangement joins TRBV28 to TRBJ2-1; no firm D call. Germline loops: CDR1 MDHEN, CDR2 SYDVKM. Trimming took 3 bases from V and 0 from J, leaving 9 bases between them. This CDR3 has 15 amino acids. DNA for the CDR3: TGTGCCAGCAGTTTGTCGATGAGCTCCTACAATGAGCAGTTCTTC. Its translation is CASSLSMSSYNEQFF.

The V gene is TRBV7-6, the J gene TRBJ2-7, with D possibly TRBD2 on 6 matching bases. CDR1 is SGHVS, CDR2 FNYEAQ, per germline. The CDR3 has 13 residues. V lost 5 bases and J 6 bases, leaving 14 bases between the germline ends. This CDR3 is CASSLSNGGEQYF. CDR3 nucleotides: TGTGCCAGCAGCCTCAGTAACGGGGGCGAGCAGTACTTC. Full variable domain (rest looked up from reference TRBV7-6 and TRBJ2-7): GAGVSQSPRYKVTKRGQDVALRCDPISGHVSLYWYRQALGQGPEFLTYFNYEAQQDKSGLPNDRFSAERPEGSISTLTIQRTEQRDSAMYRCASSLSNGGEQYFGPGTRLTVT.

In this sample, this clone is medium-sized. V gene TRBV6-5 combines with J gene TRBJ1-1; a weak D match, TRBD1 (6 bases). This CDR3 is 14 amino acids long. V was clipped by 6 bases and J by 6 bases, with 17 bases between them. Germline lookup yields CDR1 MNHEY and CDR2 SVGAGI. The DNA for the CDR3 is TGTGCCAGCAGAATGTCGGGGGCCGGCTCTGAAGCTTTCTTT. Translation: CASRMSGAGSEAFF.

Within the sample, this clone is medium-sized. This chain links TRBV19 with TRBJ2-2, with a tentative D call TRBD2 (6 bases). V lost 2 bases, J lost 5 bases, and 12 bases lay in between. Germline CDR1 LNHDA, CDR2 SQIVND (reference sequence). CDR3 length: 15 amino acids. CDR3 in amino acids: CASSITGVGTGELFF. CDR3 in DNA: TGTGCCAGTAGTATAACGGGAGTGGGGACCGGGGAGCTGTTTTTT.

The J gene is TRBJ1-4, the V gene TRBV7-9; D unresolved. Germline lookup yields CDR1 SEHNR and CDR2 FQNEAQ (reference sequence). Trimming removed 4 bases at V and 7 bases at J, with 7 bases between. The CDR3 is made up of 12 amino acids. The CDR3 coding sequence is TGTGCCAGCAGCTCAACCCTTGAAAAACTGTTTTTT. This codes for CASSSTLEKLFF.

The CDR3 DNA reads as TGTGCCAGCAGTGAAACGGGGACAGGGGGCTTCGAGCAGTACTTC. This gives the protein CASSETGTGGFEQYF. The rearrangement uses TRBV6-1 and TRBJ2-7; the match to TRBD1 covers 12 bases. The CDR3 has 15 amino acids. Trimming at V came to 2 bases and at J to 6 bases, leaving 5 bases not matched to a gene. Germline V gene lookup returns CDR1 MNHNS and CDR2 SASEGT.

The chain links TRBV27 to TRBJ2-1; 7 nucleotides align to TRBD2. Germline V gene data show CDR1 as MNHEY and CDR2 as SMNVEV (reference sequence). CDR3 length equals 15 residues. The J segment lost 5 bases and the V segment lost 3 bases, leaving 7 bases of the junction unmatched. The CDR3 reads CASSFRRETHNEQFF. The CDR3 DNA reads as TGTGCCAGCAGTTTCAGGCGGGAGACCCACAATGAGCAGTTCTTC.

The V gene is TRBV2, the J gene TRBJ1-1; D remains ambiguous. The CDR3 sequence is 13 residues long. Germline V lookup: CDR1 SNHLY, CDR2 FYNNEI. V dropped 5 bases and J dropped 1 base, with 8 bases sitting between them. The CDR3 spells CASSPAWNTEAFF. The CDR3 region has the DNA TGTGCCAGCAGTCCCGCCTGGAACACTGAAGCTTTCTTT.

The chain recombines TRBV5-1 with TRBJ2-1; 10 positions agree with TRBD2. CDR1 is SGHRS, CDR2 YFSETQ, per germline. V lost 1 base and J lost 8; bases outside the gene matches: 6. This CDR3 is built from 15 residues. The CDR3 DNA sequence: TGCGCCAGCAGCTTGAACCTAGCGGGAGTCGATGAGCAGTTCTTC. It translates to CASSLNLAGVDEQFF.

J is TRBJ2-1 and V is TRBV19; TRBD1 aligns across 8 bases. J was trimmed by 6 bases and V by 6 bases; bases with no gene match: 10. CDR3 length equals 15 residues. Germline-derived CDR1 and CDR2 are LNHDA and SQIVND (reference sequence). CDR3: CASRVPGQGGNEQFF. DNA of the CDR3: TGTGCCAGTAGGGTCCCCGGACAGGGAGGCAATGAGCAGTTCTTC.

The chain combines TRBV9 with TRBJ2-5, with TRBD2 identical over 10 bases. The V and J ends lost 3 bases and 4 bases, in that order; junction bases with no gene match: 12. From germline, CDR1 is SGDLS and CDR2 YYNGEE. The CDR3 spans 17 residues. CDR3 sequence reads: CASSAEGLAGARETQYF. The CDR3 coding sequence is TGTGCCAGCAGCGCCGAGGGTCTAGCGGGAGCAAGAGAGACCCAGTACTTC.

This sequence joins TRBV27 and TRBJ2-7, with unresolved D. This CDR3 has 14 residues. V lost 6 bases, J lost 5 bases, and 17 bases lay in between. Germline-derived CDR1 and CDR2 are MNHEY and SMNVEV (reference sequence). The CDR3 DNA follows: TGTGCCAGCAGAGACGGAGCCTATCGGGACGAGCAGTACTTC. Its translation: CASRDGAYRDEQYF.

This chain joins TRBV4-1 and TRBJ1-2, with 7 bases matching TRBD1. This CDR3 has 16 residues. CDR1 and CDR2 (germline): MGHRA, YSYEKL. Losses at the gene ends were 1 base for V and 1 base for J; bases not matched to a gene: 6. Here the CDR3 reads CASSQGQGEGNYGYTF. CDR3 bases: TGCGCCAGCAGCCAAGGACAGGGAGAGGGTAACTATGGCTACACCTTC.

This chain joins TRBV4-1 and TRBJ2-5; D is uncertain. This CDR3 is built from 13 residues. In germline, CDR1 is MGHRA, CDR2 YSYEKL. V was shortened by 1 base and J by 5 bases, with 8 bases between the two germline ends. Written as DNA, the CDR3 is TGCGCCAGCAGCCAAGGTCTAGTGGAGACCCAGTACTTC. Amino acids: CASSQGLVETQYF.

This chain uses TRBV28 with TRBJ1-2, with unresolved D. Germline loops: CDR1 MDHEN, CDR2 SYDVKM. The V and J ends lost 6 bases and 6 bases respectively, with 14 bases between them. The CDR3 has 13 amino acids. Here the CDR3 reads CASRLISRNGYTF. CDR3 DNA sequence: TGTGCCAGCAGATTAATTTCAAGGAATGGCTACACCTTC.

This clone was observed a few times. The chain is built from TRBV6-4 and TRBJ2-1, with 9 bases identical to TRBD1. Germline CDR1 reads MRHNA; CDR2 reads SNTAGT. V dropped 3 bases and J dropped 4; count of bases not matched to a gene: 4. The CDR3 consists of 15 residues. The CDR3: CASSEGQGPYNEQFF. CDR3 DNA sequence: TGTGCCAGCAGTGAAGGACAGGGGCCGTACAATGAGCAGTTCTTC.

This chain connects TRBV5-1 to TRBJ2-7, with 8 bases lining up with TRBD2. J was trimmed by 0 bases and V by 4 bases; bases with no gene match: 6. The CDR3 has 15 amino acids. From germline, CDR1 is SGHRS and CDR2 YFSETQ. The CDR3 nucleotides read TGCGCCAGCAGCCTCGCTAGCGGGTCCTCCTACGAGCAGTACTTC. Its translation: CASSLASGSSYEQYF.

This clone was detected once. This chain connects TRBV7-9 to TRBJ2-7; 10 nucleotides agree with TRBD2. With V trimmed by 1 base and J by 1 base, 4 bases remained unmatched. The CDR3 covers 16 residues. CDR1 and CDR2 from the germline V gene are SEHNR and FQNEAQ (reference sequence). The CDR3 nucleotides read TGTGCCAGCAGCTTAGGATCTAGCGGGAGATCCTACGAGCAGTACTTC. Translated: CASSLGSSGRSYEQYF.